These 8 T cell receptor beta chains came from one sample sequenced in a study of blood T cell repertoires in COVID-19. Generated by immunoSEQ multiplex PCR, the TCRdb table keeps only in-frame clones and is missing some. The sample shows approximately 290,000 clones, just under 90% of them seen only once. The material sequenced was peripheral blood. The receptors stem from a woman younger than 45 with COVID-19, enrolled during active disease.

Comment on this clone: Other DNA sequences within the sample encode an identical CDR3. This rearrangement joins TRBV18 to TRBJ1-5; TRBD1 matches at 10 bases. Germline V CDR1 and CDR2: KGHSH, LQKENI. V shed 4 bases and J 4 bases; nucleotides not matched to a gene: 1. The CDR3 has 14 amino acids. CDR3 region: CASSLGQGNQPQHF. The CDR3 region has the DNA TGTGCCAGCTCACTGGGACAGGGGAATCAGCCCCAGCATTTT. The variable domain in full, completed from reference TRBV18 and TRBJ1-5, reads NAGVMQNPRHLVRRRGQEARLRCSPMKGHSHVYWYRQLPEEGLKFMVYLQKENIIDESGMPKERFSAEFPKEGPSILRIQQVVRGDSAAYFCASSLGQGNQPQHFGDGTRLSIL.

The chain has TRBV24-1 and TRBJ2-5, with D tentatively TRBD2 (6 bases). The CDR3 is made up of 15 amino acids. Germline CDR1 KGHDR, CDR2 SFDVKD. The germline V and J ends were trimmed by 1 base and 5 bases, with 13 bases remaining between them. CDR3: CATSDFVGGMETQYF. The CDR3, as DNA: TGTGCCACCAGTGATTTCGTGGGGGGTATGGAGACCCAGTACTTC.

The genes are TRBV3-1 (or the pseudogene TRBV3-2) and TRBJ1-2; tentative D call: TRBD1 (6 bases). The V gene lost 6 bases and the J gene lost 2 bases, with 22 bases spanning the gap. This CDR3 comprises 17 residues. Germline V gene sequence: CDR1 LGHDT, CDR2 YNNKEL (reference sequence). CDR3 DNA: TGTGCCAGCAGTCGATTTTCACAGGGAAGAGACAACTATGGCTACACCTTC. It encodes CASSRFSQGRDNYGYTF.

This clone turned up a few times. The chain links TRBV11-3 to TRBJ1-3, with D tentatively TRBD1 (6 bases). Germline V gene sequence: CDR1 SGHNT, CDR2 YENEEA. The CDR3 consists of 14 residues. The ends were cut back, 3 bases at V and 2 bases at J, with 8 bases in the middle. As DNA, the CDR3 is TGTGCCAGCAGCTTCGGGGGGCCTGGAAACACCATATATTTT. Protein sequence: CASSFGGPGNTIYF.

The chain couples TRBV5-1 to TRBJ2-1; TRBD2 matches 9 bases. This CDR3 is 17 amino acids long. The germline V gene has CDR1 SGHRS and CDR2 YFSETQ. With 4 bases clipped from V and 3 bases from J, the junction kept 11 bases outside the gene matches. CDR3 in amino acids: CASSLRPVSGGYNEQFF. In DNA form, the CDR3 reads TGCGCCAGCAGCCTCCGCCCCGTTAGCGGGGGCTACAATGAGCAGTTCTTC.

The CDR3 protein is CASSLPGQGKQPQHF. CDR3 nucleotide sequence: TGTGCCAGCAGCTTACCGGGACAGGGAAAACAGCCCCAGCATTTT. The V call is TRBV5-6, the J call TRBJ1-5; the match to TRBD1 covers 9 bases. The trim removed 2 bases at V and 7 bases at J, leaving 7 bases unmatched. CDR1 and CDR2 from the germline V gene are SGHDT and YYEEEE. The CDR3 extends over 15 amino acids.

V usage is TRBV2 and J usage is TRBJ1-2; perhaps TRBD1 as D (6 bases). Germline V gives CDR1 SNHLY, CDR2 FYNNEI. V was cut by 7 bases and J by 7 bases, with 16 bases left in between. The CDR3 loop spans 13 amino acids. In nucleotides, the CDR3 is TGTGCCAGCAACCTACAGGGCTGGTTTGGCTACACCTTC. Translating it yields CASNLQGWFGYTF. Variable domain in full (rest from reference TRBV2 and TRBJ1-2): EPEVTQTPSHQVTQMGQEVILRCVPISNHLYFYWYRQILGQKVEFLVSFYNNEISEKSEIFDDQFSVERPDGSNFTLKIRSTKLEDSAMYFCASNLQGWFGYTFGSGTRLTVV.

The gene calls are TRBV11-2 and TRBJ1-1; 10 bases are a match to TRBD1. The CDR3 is 17 amino acids. V gave up 5 bases and J gave up 4 bases; unmatched junction bases: 13. Germline values: CDR1 SGHAT, CDR2 FQNNGV. The CDR3 DNA is TGTGCCAGCAGCACCCGCCCGGGACAGGGGAGATCCACTGAAGCTTTCTTT. It specifies CASSTRPGQGRSTEAFF.